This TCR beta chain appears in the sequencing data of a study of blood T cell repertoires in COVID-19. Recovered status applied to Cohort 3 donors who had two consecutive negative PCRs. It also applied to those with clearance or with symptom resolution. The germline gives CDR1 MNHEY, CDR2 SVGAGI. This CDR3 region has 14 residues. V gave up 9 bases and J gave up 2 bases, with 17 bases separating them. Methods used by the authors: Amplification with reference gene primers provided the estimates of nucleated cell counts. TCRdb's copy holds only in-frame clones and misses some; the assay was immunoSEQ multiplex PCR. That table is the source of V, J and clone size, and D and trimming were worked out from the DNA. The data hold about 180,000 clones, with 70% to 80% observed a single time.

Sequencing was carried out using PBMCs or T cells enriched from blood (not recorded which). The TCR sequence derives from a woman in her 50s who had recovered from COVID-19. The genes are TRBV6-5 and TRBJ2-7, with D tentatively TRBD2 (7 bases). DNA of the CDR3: TGTGCCAGTTGGGCGGGGGCGTCTGCCTACGAGCAGTACTTC. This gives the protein CASWAGASAYEQYF.